These 29 T cell receptor beta chains originate from one sample sequenced in a study of control samples from healthy donors and cancer patients. Sequencing was performed with immunoSEQ multiplex PCR; in TCRdb, only in-frame clones are kept and a portion is missing. The table lists approximately 82,000 clones, more than 70% of them singletons. The sample consisted of blood. These receptor sequences come from a man aged 50 or older in good health.

The chain uses TRBV7-3 and TRBJ1-1; TRBD1 agrees at 9 bases. The germline V gene has CDR1 SGHTA and CDR2 FQGTGA. CDR3 length equals 15 residues. Unmatched junction bases numbered 3, after V lost 3 bases and J lost 1 base. In nucleotides, the CDR3 is TGTGCCAGCAGCTTCGCGGGACAGGGGAACACTGAAGCTTTCTTT. This translates into CASSFAGQGNTEAFF.

This chain joins TRBV5-1 and TRBJ1-3, with D uncertain. Trimming cost V 0 bases and J 0 bases, with 7 bases left between them. Germline CDR1 SGHRS, CDR2 YFSETQ. This CDR3 contains 15 residues. Written as DNA, the CDR3 is TGCGCCAGCAGCTTGGAGGCCGGCTCTGGAAACACCATATATTTT. It yields the protein CASSLEAGSGNTIYF.

Only one count was recorded for this clone. The chain uses TRBV9 and TRBJ2-3; 10 nucleotides agree with TRBD1. J lost 4 bases, V lost 4 bases, and 9 bases had no gene match. The germline V gene encodes CDR1 SGDLS and CDR2 YYNGEE. The CDR3 sequence is 16 residues long. The CDR3 here is CASSPRTGGVSDTQYF. CDR3 DNA: TGTGCCAGCAGCCCCAGGACAGGGGGTGTGTCAGATACGCAGTATTTT.

The chain recombines TRBV6-5 with TRBJ2-1; 9 bases match TRBD1. This CDR3 is 13 amino acids long. The germline CDR1 and CDR2 sequences are MNHEY and SVGAGI. V lost 8 bases to trimming and J lost 6 bases; unmatched junction nucleotides: 5. CDR3 sequence reads: CASVPGQGNEQFF. The DNA of the CDR3 is TGTGCCAGCGTTCCGGGACAGGGCAATGAGCAGTTCTTC.

The chain has TRBV24-1 and TRBJ2-3; 9 bases line up with TRBD1. The V gene's germline CDR1 is KGHDR and CDR2 SFDVKD. Trimming cost V 7 bases and J 5 bases; bases outside gene matches: 3. The CDR3 runs to 13 residues. Here the CDR3 DNA reads TGTGCCACCAGCGGACAGGGGAAAGATACGCAGTATTTT. Its translation: CATSGQGKDTQYF.

This chain uses TRBV24-1 with TRBJ2-2, with 10 bases identical to TRBD1. The CDR3 consists of 16 residues. V lost 3 bases and J lost 7; bases outside the gene matches: 7. Per the germline V gene, CDR1 is KGHDR and CDR2 is SFDVKD. The CDR3 DNA sequence: TGTGCCACCAGTGATCCGGGACAGGGGCTTATCGGGGAGCTGTTTTTT. It specifies CATSDPGQGLIGELFF.

The V gene is TRBV27, the J gene TRBJ1-2; D gene unclear. With 2 bases removed from V and 7 bases from J, the gap between germline ends came to 11 bases. The germline CDR1 and CDR2 sequences are MNHEY and SMNVEV (reference sequence). The CDR3 has 13 amino acids. CDR3 loop: CASSLTVGSGYTF. In DNA form, the CDR3 reads TGTGCCAGCAGTTTAACAGTAGGGAGTGGCTACACCTTC.

This clone was seen a single time. The J gene is TRBJ1-3, the V gene TRBV7-2, with a weak D call TRBD1 (5 bases). The CDR3 has 15 residues. Trimming stripped 5 bases from V and 0 bases from J, with 11 bases between. Germline lookup yields CDR1 SGHTA and CDR2 FQGNSA. The CDR3 DNA sequence: TGTGCCAGCAGCCAGGGACGGAACTCTGGAAACACCATATATTTT. The encoded protein is CASSQGRNSGNTIYF.

The chain carries TRBV5-1 and TRBJ1-1; TRBD1 might be the D (6 bases). V was cut by 1 base and J by 1 base, with 11 bases left in between. The CDR3 runs to 15 residues. In germline, CDR1 is SGHRS, CDR2 YFSETQ. Here the CDR3 DNA reads TGCGCCAGCAGCTTGCTGGGGGGCGAGAACACTGAAGCTTTCTTT. It is translated as CASSLLGGENTEAFF.

The chain carries TRBV29-1 and TRBJ1-2; TRBD1 matches 7 bases. This CDR3 spans 13 amino acids. Germline V gene sequence: CDR1 SQVTM, CDR2 ANQGSEA. J was trimmed by 0 bases and V by 7 bases; bases with no gene match: 5. CDR3 region: CSAHRGSNYGYTF. CDR3 nucleotide sequence: TGCAGCGCCCACAGGGGTTCTAACTATGGCTACACCTTC.

This rearrangement joins TRBV24-1 to TRBJ1-5, with 8 bases identical to TRBD1. Germline V gene data show CDR1 as KGHDR and CDR2 as SFDVKD. This CDR3 has 16 amino acids. V trimming: 4 bases; J trimming: 2 bases; junction bases outside the gene matches: 6. As DNA, the CDR3 is TGTGCCACCAGTGACGACAGGGGCCGGGGCAATCAGCCCCAGCATTTT. Translated: CATSDDRGRGNQPQHF.

About this clone itself: Other nucleotide sequences from this sample produce the same CDR3. This rearrangement joins TRBV5-1 to TRBJ2-3; 7 bases agree with TRBD2. Germline V gene sequence: CDR1 SGHRS, CDR2 YFSETQ. The CDR3 loop spans 14 amino acids. V dropped 3 bases and J dropped 3; count of bases not matched to a gene: 4. CDR3 sequence reads: CASSSLGGTDTQYF. The CDR3 bases are TGCGCCAGCAGCTCTCTCGGGGGGACAGATACGCAGTATTTT.

The chain uses TRBV13 and TRBJ2-1; the match to TRBD2 covers 7 bases. This CDR3 spans 15 amino acids. V shed 2 bases and J 5 bases; nucleotides not matched to a gene: 6. Germline-derived CDR1 and CDR2 are PRHDT and FYEKMQ (reference sequence). The CDR3 DNA reads TGTGCCAGCAGCTTACCTAGCGGAACAAACAATGAGCAGTTCTTC. Translating gives CASSLPSGTNNEQFF.

The chain links TRBV30 to TRBJ1-2; D call uncertain. Trimming pared 0 bases from V and 6 bases from J, leaving 11 bases between. CDR3 length: 13 residues. The V gene's germline CDR1 is GTSNPN and CDR2 SVGIG (reference sequence). CDR3 DNA sequence: TGTGCCTGGAGTGTAATGTCGTGGAATGGCTACACCTTC. Amino acid sequence: CAWSVMSWNGYTF.

The CDR3 is CASKNGEGAGYEQYV. As DNA, the CDR3 is TGTGCCAGCAAGAACGGGGAGGGGGCTGGGTACGAGCAGTACGTC. The chain is built from TRBV6-4 and TRBJ2-7; D is tentatively TRBD1 or TRBD2 (7 bases each). The germline V gene encodes CDR1 MRHNA and CDR2 SNTAGT. Trimming took 7 bases from V and 4 from J, leaving 20 bases between them. This CDR3 contains 15 residues.

CDR3 region: CASSRLAGPQETQYF. The DNA for the CDR3 is TGTGCCAGCAGCAGACTAGCGGGGCCCCAAGAGACCCAGTACTTC. V usage is TRBV7-3 and J usage is TRBJ2-5; 11 bases match TRBD2. This CDR3 region has 15 residues. V shed 5 bases and J 1 base; nucleotides not matched to a gene: 3. Germline values: CDR1 SGHTA, CDR2 FQGTGA.

J is TRBJ1-5 and V is TRBV5-1; TRBD1 might be the D (5 bases). Germline CDR1 reads SGHRS; CDR2 reads YFSETQ. Trimming removed 4 bases from V and 7 bases from J, with 15 bases in between. The CDR3 spans 14 residues. CDR3 sequence (DNA): TGCGCCAGCAGCGTGGGACCGGGGGACCAGCCCCAGCATTTT. It encodes CASSVGPGDQPQHF.

V is TRBV6-1 and J is TRBJ1-5; 9 nucleotides agree with TRBD1. This CDR3 spans 16 amino acids. Germline CDR1 reads MNHNS; CDR2 reads SASEGT. V lost 0 bases to trimming and J lost 2 bases; unmatched junction nucleotides: 2. The chain's CDR3 is CASSEAWTGGNQPQHF. DNA for the CDR3: TGTGCCAGCAGTGAAGCTTGGACAGGGGGCAATCAGCCCCAGCATTTT.

The chain carries TRBV5-1 and TRBJ2-2; no clear D. The CDR3 is made up of 15 amino acids. The germline V and J ends were trimmed by 1 base and 0 bases, with 7 bases remaining between them. Germline-derived CDR1 and CDR2 are SGHRS and YFSETQ. CDR3 sequence (DNA): TGCGCCAGCAGCTTGAAACAACCGAACACCGGGGAGCTGTTTTTT. Residues: CASSLKQPNTGELFF.

About this clone: This sequence may be a read error, since a much larger clone differs from it by one base. Other DNA sequences of this sample code for an identical CDR3. The J gene is TRBJ1-3, the V gene TRBV5-1; 9 bases are shared with TRBD1. The CDR3 has 16 amino acids. V dropped 0 bases and J dropped 3; count of bases not matched to a gene: 4. From germline, CDR1 is SGHRS and CDR2 YFSETQ. CDR3 nucleotides: TGCGCCAGCAGCTTGGGAACAGGGGGCTTTGGAAACACCATATATTTT. It translates to CASSLGTGGFGNTIYF.

The chain uses TRBV11-3 and TRBJ1-1, with 10 bases matching TRBD1. Unmatched junction bases numbered 3, after V lost 4 bases and J lost 1 base. Germline-derived CDR1 and CDR2 are SGHNT and YENEEA. CDR3 length: 15 amino acids. This chain's CDR3 is CASSSRDRGNTEAFF. Written as DNA, the CDR3 is TGTGCCAGCAGCTCACGGGACAGGGGGAACACTGAAGCTTTCTTT.

This clone showed up just a few times. The genes are TRBV10-3 and TRBJ2-7; 11 positions agree with TRBD2. V was pared by 7 bases and J by 0 bases, with 5 bases of the junction left unmatched. CDR1 is ENHRY, CDR2 SYGVKD, per germline. The CDR3 runs to 15 residues. The CDR3 region is CAIKRLAGPSYEQYF. CDR3 in DNA: TGTGCCATCAAGCGACTAGCGGGGCCCTCCTACGAGCAGTACTTC.

The chain uses TRBV11-3 and TRBJ2-4; no clear D. Germline CDR1 reads SGHNT; CDR2 reads YENEEA. V lost 2 bases, J lost 5 bases, and 4 bases lay in between. This CDR3 has 12 amino acids. CDR3 nucleotides: TGTGCCAGCAGCTTACAGGAAAACATTCAGTACTTC. It codes for CASSLQENIQYF.

The chain has TRBV6-4 and TRBJ2-1, with 9 positions matching TRBD2. The CDR3 totals 15 residues. Germline CDR1 and CDR2: MRHNA and SNTAGT. After removal of 3 bases from V and 4 bases from J, the junction contained 4 bases not matched to a gene. As DNA, the CDR3 is TGTGCCAGCAGTGAAGGAGCGGGGGGTTACAATGAGCAGTTCTTC. Protein sequence: CASSEGAGGYNEQFF.

V gene TRBV5-5 combines with J gene TRBJ2-1; TRBD2 agrees at 8 bases. With V trimmed by 0 bases and J by 2 bases, 4 bases remained unmatched. The CDR3 runs to 16 residues. The germline V gene has CDR1 SGHKS and CDR2 YYEKEE (reference sequence). The CDR3: CASSLGTGGAYNEQFF. The CDR3 nucleotides are TGTGCCAGCAGCTTGGGTACGGGAGGGGCCTACAATGAGCAGTTCTTC. Looking up the rest from reference TRBV5-5 and TRBJ2-1 gives the full variable domain: DAGVTQSPTHLIKTRGQQVTLRCSPISGHKSVSWYQQVLGQGPQFIFQYYEKEERGRGNFPDRFSARQFPNYSSELNVNALLLGDSALYLCASSLGTGGAYNEQFFGPGTRLTVL.

The chain links TRBV25-1 to TRBJ1-2; a weak D match, TRBD1 (5 bases). Trimming pared 6 bases from V and 4 bases from J, leaving 15 bases between. Germline-derived CDR1 and CDR2 are MGHDK and SYGVNS. The CDR3 totals 14 residues. CDR3 in amino acids: CASRPHGDSYGYTF. Written as DNA, the CDR3 is TGTGCCAGCAGACCCCATGGGGACTCCTATGGCTACACCTTC.

CDR3 loop: CASSYTGELFF. The CDR3 nucleotides are TGTGCCAGCAGCTACACCGGGGAGCTGTTTTTT. The chain links TRBV13 to TRBJ2-2; D ambiguous. Germline V gene lookup returns CDR1 PRHDT and CDR2 FYEKMQ (reference sequence). Trimming stripped 4 bases from V and 3 bases from J, with 0 bases between. The CDR3 has 11 amino acids.

The chain carries TRBV6-2 or TRBV6-3 and TRBJ2-1, with 10 bases that match TRBD2. Trimming took 5 bases from V and 14 from J; bases not matched to a gene: 9. Germline assignment: CDR1 MNHEY and CDR2 SVGEGT. The CDR3 runs to 13 residues. CDR3 in DNA: TGTGCCAGCAGTCCCCCACTAGCGGGGTTAAAGTTCTTC. It specifies CASSPPLAGLKFF.

This clone was found a few times. The chain is built from TRBV7-8 and TRBJ2-7; D gene ambiguous. Germline CDR1 reads SGHVS; CDR2 reads FQNEAQ. The CDR3 has 11 residues. The V end lost 5 bases, the J end lost 2 bases, and 4 bases lay between the germline ends. The CDR3 nucleotides read TGTGCCAGCAGCCTAACCTACGAGCAGTACTTC. Translating gives CASSLTYEQYF.